This record covers a single TCR beta chain. The antigen is not known. In the PCR, 60 Vbeta and 13 Jbeta primers were used. Using immunoSEQ multiplex PCR, the repertoire was profiled, and TCRdb retains in-frame clones only, with some absent. The table lists about 120,000 clones, roughly 75% of them singletons, with 3.3% in the top ten. The data were obtained in a study of cytomegalovirus exposure and HLA in healthy donors. Whole-study results and caveats: Cytomegalovirus status, reportedly, was diagnosed with high specificity and sensitivity by the classifier.

The source of this sequence is a woman aged 45-60 years in good health and CMV-seronegative. The sequencing input was PBMCs.

CDR3 nucleotides: TGTGCCAGCAGCGTAGAAAGTGGGGGCGGCATTCAGTACTTC. It codes for CASSVESGGGIQYF. The chain recombines TRBV9 with TRBJ2-4; D perhaps matches TRBD1 (6 bases). The germline V and J ends were trimmed by 0 bases and 9 bases, with 13 bases remaining between them. Germline V CDR1 and CDR2: SGDLS, YYNGEE. The CDR3 is made up of 14 amino acids.